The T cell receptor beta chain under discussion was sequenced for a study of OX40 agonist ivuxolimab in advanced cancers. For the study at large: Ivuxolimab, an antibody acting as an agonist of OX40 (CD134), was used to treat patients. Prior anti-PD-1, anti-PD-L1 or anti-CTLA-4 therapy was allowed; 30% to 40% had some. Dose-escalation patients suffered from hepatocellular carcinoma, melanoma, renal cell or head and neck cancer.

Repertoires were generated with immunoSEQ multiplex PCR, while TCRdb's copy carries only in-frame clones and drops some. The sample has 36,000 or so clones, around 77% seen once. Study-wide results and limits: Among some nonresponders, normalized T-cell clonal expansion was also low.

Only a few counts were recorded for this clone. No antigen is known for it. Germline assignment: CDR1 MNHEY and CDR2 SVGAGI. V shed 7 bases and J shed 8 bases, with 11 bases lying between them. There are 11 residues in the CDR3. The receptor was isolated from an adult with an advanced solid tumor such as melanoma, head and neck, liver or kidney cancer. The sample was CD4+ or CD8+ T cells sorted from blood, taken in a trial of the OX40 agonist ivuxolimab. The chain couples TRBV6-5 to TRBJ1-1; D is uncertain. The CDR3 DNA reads TGTGCCAGCATCTCTCGGGGAGAAGCTTTCTTT. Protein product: CASISRGEAFF.